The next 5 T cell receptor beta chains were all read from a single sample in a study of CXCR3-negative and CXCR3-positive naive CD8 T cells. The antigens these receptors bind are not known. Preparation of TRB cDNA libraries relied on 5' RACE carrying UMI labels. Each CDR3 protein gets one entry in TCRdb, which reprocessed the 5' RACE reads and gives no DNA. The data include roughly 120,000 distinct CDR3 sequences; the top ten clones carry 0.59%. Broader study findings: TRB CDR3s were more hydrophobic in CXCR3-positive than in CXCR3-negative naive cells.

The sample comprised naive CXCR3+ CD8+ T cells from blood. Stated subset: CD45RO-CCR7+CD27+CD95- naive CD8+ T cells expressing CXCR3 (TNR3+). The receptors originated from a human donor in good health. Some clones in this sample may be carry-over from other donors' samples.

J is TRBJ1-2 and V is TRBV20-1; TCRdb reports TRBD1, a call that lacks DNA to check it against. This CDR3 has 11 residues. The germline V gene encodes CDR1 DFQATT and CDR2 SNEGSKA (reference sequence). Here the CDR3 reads CSARGGQGYTF.

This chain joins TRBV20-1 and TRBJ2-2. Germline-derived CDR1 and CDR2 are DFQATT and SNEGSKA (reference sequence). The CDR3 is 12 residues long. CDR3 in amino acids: CSASPNTGELFF.

The CDR3 region is CAIRIVRGFGNEQFF. The genes are TRBV10-3 and TRBJ2-1; no DNA is available, so the TRBD1 call from TCRdb remains unchecked. The V gene's germline CDR1 is ENHRY and CDR2 SYGVKD. The CDR3 sequence is 15 residues long.

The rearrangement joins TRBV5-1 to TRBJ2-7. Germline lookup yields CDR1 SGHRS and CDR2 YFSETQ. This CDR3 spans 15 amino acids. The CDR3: CASSLVAGVSYEQYF.

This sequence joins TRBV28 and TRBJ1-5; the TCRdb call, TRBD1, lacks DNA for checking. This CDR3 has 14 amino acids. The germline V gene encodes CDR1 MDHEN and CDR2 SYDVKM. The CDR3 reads CASSPRGMNQPQHF.